Shown below are 24 T cell receptor beta chains from a single sample sequenced in a study of shared clonotypes between healthy human individuals. TCRdb's copy holds only in-frame clones and misses some; the assay was immunoSEQ multiplex PCR. The sample has 300,000 or so clones, over 65% seen once; the top ten hold about a tenth. The source material was memory CD4+ T cells sorted from blood. Subset: CD45RA-negative fraction. The receptors were gathered from a man aged 25 to 40 in good health.

This clone was recorded a few times. The chain uses TRBV7-8 and TRBJ2-1; 7 bases are shared with TRBD2. V lost 5 bases to trimming and J lost 6 bases; unmatched junction nucleotides: 7. CDR1 is SGHVS and CDR2 is FQNEAQ in the germline V gene. The CDR3 extends over 14 amino acids. The CDR3 region is CASSAGVAGNEQFF. The CDR3 DNA reads as TGTGCCAGCAGCGCCGGGGTAGCGGGCAATGAGCAGTTCTTC.

This clone has ten or more counts. The V call is TRBV7-2, the J call TRBJ2-1; perhaps D is TRBD1 or TRBD2 (7 bases each). Trimming removed 5 bases from V and 4 bases from J, with 18 bases in between. CDR1 is SGHTA and CDR2 is FQGNSA in the germline V gene. CDR3 length: 16 amino acids. CDR3 amino acids: CASSPRGGQRYNEQFF. The DNA for the CDR3 is TGTGCCAGCAGCCCTAGGGGGGGACAGAGGTACAATGAGCAGTTCTTC.

The rearrangement uses TRBV7-7 and TRBJ2-2; D gene uncertain. This CDR3 has 16 residues. From germline, CDR1 is SSHAT and CDR2 FNYEAQ (reference sequence). Trimming took off 1 base at V and 5 bases at J, with 14 bases between the two ends. The CDR3 DNA follows: TGTGCCAGCAGCTTAGGTGTGGCCGGTCGGACCGGGGAGCTGTTTTTT. Amino acid sequence: CASSLGVAGRTGELFF.

This clone was counted only a few times. The genes are TRBV19 and TRBJ2-3; D might be TRBD1 (6 bases). Germline CDR1 reads LNHDA; CDR2 reads SQIVND (reference sequence). Trimming stripped 6 bases from V and 3 bases from J, with 19 bases between. The CDR3 sequence is 16 residues long. The CDR3 region is CASSPRMGAGTDTQYF. The CDR3 DNA follows: TGTGCCAGTAGCCCGCGTATGGGGGCTGGTACAGATACGCAGTATTTT.

This clone has just a few counts. The chain couples TRBV6-1 to TRBJ2-3; 11 bases match TRBD2. The CDR3 sequence is 16 residues long. The ends lost 3 bases at V and 2 bases at J; junction bases unmatched: 4. In germline, CDR1 is MNHNS, CDR2 SASEGT. The CDR3 DNA sequence: TGTGCCAGCAGTGACAAACTAGCGGGAGTCACAGATACGCAGTATTTT. It is translated as CASSDKLAGVTDTQYF.

The DNA of the CDR3 is TGTGCCAGCAGCCGTTACAGGGGTCGGGATCAGCCCCAGCATTTT. Translating gives CASSRYRGRDQPQHF. V usage is TRBV6-1 and J usage is TRBJ1-5, with 7 bases fitting TRBD1. The ends lost 6 bases at V and 5 bases at J; junction bases unmatched: 10. Germline-derived CDR1 and CDR2 are MNHNS and SASEGT. The CDR3 is 15 amino acids.

With regard to this clone: A much larger clone sits a single nucleotide away, making a read error possible. This chain joins TRBV2 and TRBJ2-2; the D gene is possibly TRBD2 (6 bases). The CDR3 covers 14 residues. Germline V gene lookup returns CDR1 SNHLY and CDR2 FYNNEI. The chain's CDR3 is CASGMGGDTGKLFF. The CDR3 nucleotides are TGTGCCAGCGGAATGGGGGGTGACACCGGGAAGCTGTTTTTT.

The chain links TRBV6-5 to TRBJ1-6; the D is unclear. Trimming removed 10 bases from V and 3 bases from J, with 16 bases in between. This CDR3 is built from 15 residues. Germline lookup yields CDR1 MNHEY and CDR2 SVGAGI. CDR3 protein: CATQVVRDYNSPLHF. CDR3 in DNA: TGTGCCACCCAGGTAGTGAGGGACTATAATTCACCCCTCCACTTT.

The count of this clone is one. This chain joins TRBV10-3 and TRBJ1-2, with D uncertain. The CDR3 runs to 13 residues. V dropped 6 bases and J dropped 1 base, with 9 bases sitting between them. Germline-derived CDR1 and CDR2 are ENHRY and SYGVKD. Written as DNA, the CDR3 is TGTGCCATCAGCCGACCGAGTAACTATGGCTACACCTTC. Translation: CAISRPSNYGYTF.

The chain joins TRBV5-1 to TRBJ1-1, with TRBD1 identical over 10 bases. The CDR3 covers 13 residues. Germline V gene lookup returns CDR1 SGHRS and CDR2 YFSETQ. The V gene end was trimmed by 0 bases and the J gene end by 14 bases; junction bases not matched to a gene: 7. CDR3 coding DNA: TGCGCCAGCAGCTTGGCCGTACGACAGGGGGCGTTCTTT. Protein: CASSLAVRQGAFF. Looking up the rest from reference TRBV5-1 and TRBJ1-1 gives the full variable domain: KAGVTQTPRYLIKTRGQQVTLSCSPISGHRSVSWYQQTPGQGLQFLFEYFSETQRNKGNFPGRFSGRQFSNSRSEMNVSTLELGDSALYLCASSLAVRQGAFFGQGTRLTVV.

CDR3 nucleotides: TGTGCCAGCAGCGCGATGACAGACTATGGCTACACCTTC. Protein sequence: CASSAMTDYGYTF. The gene calls are TRBV9 and TRBJ1-2; weak D call: TRBD1 (5 bases). With 3 bases removed from V and 3 bases from J, the gap between germline ends came to 9 bases. The germline CDR1 and CDR2 sequences are SGDLS and YYNGEE. This CDR3 spans 13 amino acids.

Worth noting for this clone: This specimen includes other DNA sequences encoding the same CDR3. CDR3 sequence (DNA): TGTGCCAGCAGCCGAGGAGGGAGTGAAAAACTGTTTTTT. Amino acid sequence: CASSRGGSEKLFF. The rearrangement uses TRBV14 and TRBJ1-4; D gene uncertain. Germline V gene lookup returns CDR1 SGHDN and CDR2 FVKESK. V gave up 4 bases and J gave up 7 bases, with 10 bases separating them. CDR3 length: 13 amino acids.

As for this clone: The same CDR3 is also encoded by other DNA sequences in this sample. The V gene is TRBV7-9, the J gene TRBJ1-5; D gene unclear. Germline V CDR1 and CDR2: SEHNR, FQNEAQ (reference sequence). Trimming stripped 3 bases from V and 3 bases from J, with 9 bases between. The CDR3 totals 14 residues. The CDR3 nucleotides are TGTGCCAGCAGCTTCAACTCCCCCAATCAGCCCCAGCATTTT. It translates to CASSFNSPNQPQHF.

The sample holds a few counts of this clone. The chain joins TRBV7-6 to TRBJ2-7; D is undetermined. Trimming shortened V by 1 base and J by 2 bases, and 12 bases separated the two germline ends. Germline CDR1 SGHVS, CDR2 FNYEAQ. The CDR3 is made up of 15 amino acids. The CDR3 nucleotides are TGTGCCAGCAGCTTAGGCGTCCTAGGTACCTACGAGCAGTACTTC. Its translation is CASSLGVLGTYEQYF.

The J gene is TRBJ2-1, the V gene TRBV30, with D unresolved. Germline loops: CDR1 GTSNPN, CDR2 SVGIG (reference sequence). This CDR3 comprises 14 residues. Deletions cut 5 bases from V and 0 bases from J, with 11 bases between. This CDR3 reads CAWVGRSSYNEQFF. As DNA, the CDR3 is TGTGCCTGGGTCGGTAGAAGCTCCTACAATGAGCAGTTCTTC.

The chain links TRBV11-3 to TRBJ2-2, with D unresolved. V was cut by 0 bases and J by 4 bases, with 12 bases left in between. Germline lookup yields CDR1 SGHNT and CDR2 YENEEA. This CDR3 contains 16 residues. CDR3 loop: CASSLDGVGSTGELFF. Written as DNA, the CDR3 is TGTGCCAGCAGCTTAGATGGGGTAGGATCCACCGGGGAGCTGTTTTTT.

The CDR3 protein is CATSRDPGRGRDGYTF. In DNA form, the CDR3 reads TGTGCCACCAGCAGAGATCCGGGCAGGGGGCGGGATGGCTACACCTTC. The V and J genes are TRBV15 and TRBJ1-2; 8 nucleotides align to TRBD1. CDR1 LNHNV and CDR2 YYDKDF come from the germline V gene (reference sequence). Losses at the gene ends were 0 bases for V and 6 bases for J; bases not matched to a gene: 9. The CDR3 covers 16 residues.

The V gene is TRBV7-2, the J gene TRBJ2-7; TRBD1 agrees at 12 bases. The CDR3 runs to 14 residues. Germline V gene sequence: CDR1 SGHTA, CDR2 FQGNSA. V lost 5 bases to trimming and J lost 7 bases; unmatched junction nucleotides: 6. The CDR3 region is CASSPGTGGWEQYF. Written as DNA, the CDR3 is TGTGCCAGCAGCCCCGGGACAGGGGGCTGGGAGCAGTACTTC. The full variable domain, its missing parts supplied by reference TRBV7-2 and TRBJ2-7, is GAGVSQSPSNKVTEKGKDVELRCDPISGHTALYWYRQSLGQGLEFLIYFQGNSAPDKSGLPSDRFSAERTGGSVSTLTIQRTQQEDSAVYLCASSPGTGGWEQYFGPGTRLTVT.

The chain is built from TRBV4-3 and TRBJ2-3, with 13 bases fitting TRBD2. The CDR3 spans 18 residues. CDR1 is LGHNA and CDR2 is YSLEER in the germline V gene. Trimming removed 4 bases from V and 4 bases from J; junction bases left unmatched: 11. The CDR3 reads CASSPRTSGSHGADTQYF. The CDR3 DNA sequence: TGCGCCAGCAGCCCCAGGACTAGCGGGAGTCATGGTGCAGATACGCAGTATTTT.

This clone was seen just once. V usage is TRBV6-5 and J usage is TRBJ1-2, with D unclear. CDR1 and CDR2 (germline): MNHEY, SVGAGI. This CDR3 spans 14 amino acids. V was clipped by 0 bases and J by 8 bases, with 13 bases between them. This chain's CDR3 is CASSYSSKGGGYTF. The CDR3 coding sequence is TGTGCCAGCAGTTACTCGAGTAAAGGAGGCGGCTACACCTTC.

The genes are TRBV6-5 and TRBJ2-6, with a tentative D call TRBD1 (5 bases). V shed 5 bases and J shed 2 bases, with 10 bases lying between them. Germline V lookup: CDR1 MNHEY, CDR2 SVGAGI. This CDR3 comprises 15 residues. The CDR3 DNA reads as TGTGCCAGCAGTCCCCAGGGCGCTGGGGCCAACGTCCTGACTTTC. Protein product: CASSPQGAGANVLTF.

The chain carries TRBV5-6 and TRBJ1-2; D remains ambiguous. This CDR3 spans 12 amino acids. Germline V gene lookup returns CDR1 SGHDT and CDR2 YYEEEE. Trimming pared 2 bases from V and 4 bases from J, leaving 6 bases between. CDR3: CASSFKGYGYTF. CDR3 DNA: TGTGCCAGCAGCTTCAAAGGCTATGGCTACACCTTC.

V and J are TRBV5-6 and TRBJ2-3; 11 nucleotides match TRBD2. CDR1 and CDR2 from the germline V gene are SGHDT and YYEEEE. The CDR3 totals 16 residues. J was trimmed by 1 base and V by 3 bases; bases with no gene match: 4. As DNA, the CDR3 is TGTGCCAGCAGCTCACTAGCGGGAGATGGCACAGATACGCAGTATTTT. This codes for CASSSLAGDGTDTQYF.

The chain recombines TRBV6-4 with TRBJ1-1; weak D call: TRBD1 (6 bases). The CDR3 is 13 residues long. CDR1 is MRHNA and CDR2 is SNTAGT in the germline V gene. The V end lost 0 bases, the J end lost 11 bases, and 13 bases lay between the germline ends. The CDR3 coding sequence is TGTGCCAGCAGTGACTCAAGGGGGGCGAAGGCTTTCTTT. It yields the protein CASSDSRGAKAFF.